The clone carrying this T cell receptor (beta chain) has ten or more counts. Its matching antigen is unknown. Semi-nested PCR with Nested Universal Primer A followed constant-region reverse priming of full-length variable regions. TCRdb re-called the 5' RACE reads with MiXCR, one entry per CDR3 protein. Of 30,000 or so distinct CDR3 sequences in the sample, 25% to 30% were seen once. The sorted Tregs were CD4+CD25+CD127-/low cells. General study results and limits: Greatest tumor Treg TCR overlap was with tumor naive CD4+ cells. The TCR gene usage of tumor memory CD4+ T cells clustered together with blood and lymph node memory CD4+ cells and with lymph node naive CD4+ cells.

This CDR3 is built from 15 residues. CDR1 is KGHSH and CDR2 is LQKENI in the germline V gene. Trimming removed 2 bases from V and 3 bases from J, with 11 bases in between. The gene calls are TRBV18 and TRBJ1-5; possibly TRBD1 for D (5 bases). This sequence was found in a female donor with breast cancer. The source material was tumor-infiltrating Tregs sorted from the breast tumor. The CDR3 coding sequence is TGTGCCAGCTCACCAGGTGGGGGAGCCAATCAGCCCCAGCATTTT. Residues: CASSPGGGANQPQHF.